These 19 T cell receptor beta chains were all obtained from the same sample, sequenced in a study of OX40 agonist ivuxolimab in advanced cancers. TCRdb's table, derived via immunoSEQ multiplex PCR, lists solely in-frame clones and lacks some. Of 95,000 to 100,000 clones listed, just under 95% are singletons. The material sequenced was CD4+ or CD8+ T cells sorted from blood, taken in a trial of the OX40 agonist ivuxolimab. Receptors were obtained from an adult with an advanced solid tumor such as melanoma, head and neck, liver or kidney cancer.

The V and J genes are TRBV9 and TRBJ2-2; a possible D gene is TRBD2 (6 bases). V lost 0 bases and J lost 0, with 6 bases in between. CDR3 length: 15 residues. CDR1 is SGDLS and CDR2 is YYNGEE in the germline V gene. CDR3 DNA: TGTGCCAGCAGCGTAGCGGGGGCGAACACCGGGGAGCTGTTTTTT. This codes for CASSVAGANTGELFF.

This sequence joins TRBV7-2 and TRBJ1-2; possible D gene TRBD1, 5 bases. Per germline, CDR1 SGHTA and CDR2 FQGNSA. The CDR3 is 14 amino acids. The V and J ends lost 7 bases and 5 bases respectively, with 17 bases between them. The CDR3 is CASTSSWGGYGYTF. The CDR3 coding sequence is TGTGCCAGCACCTCCTCATGGGGGGGTTATGGCTACACCTTC. The full variable domain, rest sourced from reference TRBV7-2 and TRBJ1-2, is GAGVSQSPSNKVTEKGKDVELRCDPISGHTALYWYRQSLGQGLEFLIYFQGNSAPDKSGLPSDRFSAERTGGSVSTLTIQRTQQEDSAVYLCASTSSWGGYGYTFGSGTRLTVV.

This clone was recorded only once. The chain has TRBV5-1 and TRBJ1-1; D perhaps matches TRBD1 (6 bases). Trimming cost V 4 bases and J 8 bases, with 15 bases left between them. Germline V CDR1 and CDR2: SGHRS, YFSETQ. The CDR3 consists of 13 residues. CDR3 nucleotide sequence: TGCGCCAGCAGCCAAGGAGGGGGGGCGGAAGCTTTCTTT. Amino acids: CASSQGGGAEAFF.

The genes are TRBV6-6 and TRBJ1-3, with D unclear. This CDR3 region has 15 residues. The germline V gene has CDR1 MNHNY and CDR2 SVGAGI (reference sequence). The V end lost 8 bases, the J end lost 0 bases, and 14 bases lay between the germline ends. As DNA, the CDR3 is TGTGCCAGCCGCCCCCGGGAGAGCTCTGGAAACACCATATATTTT. Protein sequence: CASRPRESSGNTIYF.

The V gene is TRBV11-2, the J gene TRBJ1-3; maybe TRBD1 (5 bases). This CDR3 contains 15 residues. V was clipped by 4 bases and J by 2 bases, with 12 bases between them. Germline lookup yields CDR1 SGHAT and CDR2 FQNNGV. In nucleotides, the CDR3 is TGTGCCAGCAGCTGGGGGTCCGGAACTGGAAACACCATATATTTT. Translated: CASSWGSGTGNTIYF. Variable domain in full (rest from reference TRBV11-2 and TRBJ1-3): EAGVAQSPRYKIIEKRQSVAFWCNPISGHATLYWYQQILGQGPKLLIQFQNNGVVDDSQLPKDRFSAERLKGVDSTLKIQPAKLEDSAVYLCASSWGSGTGNTIYFGEGSWLTVV.

The chain links TRBV28 to TRBJ1-5; no reliable D call. This CDR3 has 15 amino acids. V dropped 3 bases and J dropped 6 bases, with 15 bases sitting between them. Germline V gene lookup returns CDR1 MDHEN and CDR2 SYDVKM. In DNA form, the CDR3 reads TGTGCCAGCAGTTTGCTGGGGATAAGGAGTCAGCCCCAGCATTTT. Amino acids: CASSLLGIRSQPQHF.

This chain uses TRBV29-1 with TRBJ1-2, with a weak D call TRBD1 (6 bases). CDR3 length: 13 amino acids. CDR1 is SQVTM and CDR2 is ANQGSEA in the germline V gene. V was cut by 7 bases and J by 2 bases, with 14 bases left in between. The CDR3 loop reads CSAAGQGNYGYTF. CDR3 nucleotides: TGCAGCGCCGCAGGTCAGGGGAACTATGGCTACACCTTC. Combining the CDR3 with reference TRBV29-1 and TRBJ1-2 gives the whole variable domain SAVISQKPSRDICQRGTSLTIQCQVDSQVTMMFWYRQQPGQSLTLIATANQGSEATYESGFVIDKFPISRPNLTFSTLTVSNMSPEDSSIYLCSAAGQGNYGYTFGSGTRLTVV.

The chain combines TRBV6-1 with TRBJ1-1; D is undetermined. The germline gives CDR1 MNHNS, CDR2 SASEGT. The CDR3 runs to 16 residues. The V and J ends lost 4 bases and 8 bases respectively, with 23 bases between them. CDR3 in amino acids: CASSALLGRPPLEAFF. The CDR3 region has the DNA TGTGCCAGCAGTGCTTTGTTGGGGAGGCCTCCCCTCGAAGCTTTCTTT.

The V gene is TRBV5-4, the J gene TRBJ1-6, with D maybe TRBD1 (5 bases). Trimming took 3 bases from V and 7 from J, leaving 11 bases between them. The CDR3 loop spans 14 amino acids. Germline values: CDR1 SGHNT, CDR2 YYREEE (reference sequence). The CDR3 loop is CASSSRQRNSPLHF. The CDR3 DNA reads TGTGCCAGCAGCTCCCGACAGCGGAATTCACCCCTCCACTTT.

J is TRBJ2-6 and V is TRBV5-4; D could derive from TRBD1 or TRBD2 (7 bases each). The ends were cut back, 3 bases at V and 4 bases at J, with 20 bases in the middle. CDR1 is SGHNT, CDR2 YYREEE, per germline (reference sequence). The CDR3 consists of 18 residues. The CDR3 is CASSSRGGGRSGANVLTF. DNA of the CDR3: TGTGCCAGCAGCTCCCGAGGGGGCGGGAGATCAGGGGCCAACGTCCTGACTTTC.

The V gene is TRBV5-8, the J gene TRBJ1-3, with 7 bases that match TRBD1. V was clipped by 4 bases and J by 2 bases; unmatched bases: 6. Germline V gene sequence: CDR1 SGHTS, CDR2 YDEGEE. The CDR3 is made up of 15 amino acids. CDR3 sequence: CASSPGTVTGNTIYF. CDR3 sequence (DNA): TGTGCCAGCAGCCCCGGGACAGTTACTGGAAACACCATATATTTT.

This clone was recorded once. The chain recombines TRBV7-2 with TRBJ2-3; D is perhaps TRBD2 (5 bases). With 5 bases removed from V and 6 bases from J, the gap between germline ends came to 18 bases. Germline CDR1 is SGHTA and CDR2 is FQGNSA. This CDR3 comprises 15 residues. CDR3 nucleotides: TGTGCCAGCAGCCGCCTAGCTGGCTTTTCGGATACGCAGTATTTT. Residues: CASSRLAGFSDTQYF.

This chain uses TRBV7-9 with TRBJ1-2; D possibly corresponds to TRBD1 (5 bases). This CDR3 spans 14 amino acids. CDR1 and CDR2 from the germline V gene are SEHNR and FQNEAQ (reference sequence). Trimming took off 7 bases at V and 6 bases at J, with 18 bases between the two ends. The chain's CDR3 is CASIRDSKQNGYTF. DNA of the CDR3: TGTGCCAGCATCCGGGACTCTAAACAAAATGGCTACACCTTC.

V and J are TRBV9 and TRBJ2-7; tentative D call: TRBD1 (5 bases). This CDR3 comprises 14 residues. Germline V gene data show CDR1 as SGDLS and CDR2 as YYNGEE. The V end lost 4 bases, the J end lost 2 bases, and 13 bases lay between the germline ends. The CDR3 DNA reads TGTGCCAGCAGCCCCCGACAGAGAGCCTACGAGCAGTACTTC. Residues: CASSPRQRAYEQYF.

The rearrangement links TRBV11-1 to TRBJ2-2; 9 positions match TRBD1. This CDR3 is 15 amino acids long. CDR1 and CDR2 (germline): SGHAT, FQDESV (reference sequence). V shed 2 bases and J 5 bases; nucleotides not matched to a gene: 3. CDR3: CASSLNRGRTGELFF. Written as DNA, the CDR3 is TGTGCCAGCAGCTTAAACAGGGGGCGTACCGGGGAGCTGTTTTTT.

This clone was detected once. CDR3 nucleotides: TGTGCCAGCAGCTTGAGGGCCATCGACTATGGCTACACCTTC. This gives the protein CASSLRAIDYGYTF. The V and J genes are TRBV5-6 and TRBJ1-2; D gene uncertain. This CDR3 is 14 amino acids long. Germline V lookup: CDR1 SGHDT, CDR2 YYEEEE. The V end lost 1 base, the J end lost 3 bases, and 10 bases lay between the germline ends.

The chain has TRBV30 and TRBJ1-1; D call uncertain. Germline V gene sequence: CDR1 GTSNPN, CDR2 SVGIG (reference sequence). The CDR3 is made up of 16 amino acids. Trimming left V 1 base short and J 0 bases short, with 15 bases between. As DNA, the CDR3 is TGTGCCTGGAGTGATGGCACCAGGTTTTTGAACACTGAAGCTTTCTTT. Amino acids: CAWSDGTRFLNTEAFF.

A remark on this clone: Distinct nucleotide sequences in the sample also encode this CDR3. The chain combines TRBV6-5 with TRBJ1-5; TRBD1 is a possible D gene (5 bases). Trimming cost V 0 bases and J 5 bases, with 8 bases left between them. This CDR3 comprises 14 residues. Germline CDR1 reads MNHEY; CDR2 reads SVGAGI. The CDR3 sequence: CASSYSGGDQPQHF. As DNA, the CDR3 is TGTGCCAGCAGTTACTCGGGAGGGGATCAGCCCCAGCATTTT.

This clone was observed a single time. V gene TRBV4-3 combines with J gene TRBJ1-1; the D is unclear. This CDR3 is built from 15 residues. Germline CDR1 and CDR2: LGHNA and YSLEER. With 0 bases removed from V and 1 base from J, the gap between germline ends came to 9 bases. The CDR3 nucleotides read TGCGCCAGCAGCCAAGAGCATATGAGGAACACTGAAGCTTTCTTT. Translating gives CASSQEHMRNTEAFF.